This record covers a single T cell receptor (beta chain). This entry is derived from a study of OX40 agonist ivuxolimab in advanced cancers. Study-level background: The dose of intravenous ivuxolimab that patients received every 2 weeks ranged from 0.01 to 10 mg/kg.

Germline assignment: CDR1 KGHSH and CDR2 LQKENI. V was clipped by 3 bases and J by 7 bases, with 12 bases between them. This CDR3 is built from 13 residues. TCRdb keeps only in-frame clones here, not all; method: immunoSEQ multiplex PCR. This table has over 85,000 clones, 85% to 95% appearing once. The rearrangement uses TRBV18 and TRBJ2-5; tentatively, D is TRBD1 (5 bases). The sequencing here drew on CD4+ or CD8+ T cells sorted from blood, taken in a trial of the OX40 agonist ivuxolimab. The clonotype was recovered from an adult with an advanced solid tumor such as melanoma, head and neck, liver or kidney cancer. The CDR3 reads CASSPGQLGTQYF. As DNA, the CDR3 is TGTGCCAGCTCACCGGGGCAGCTTGGGACCCAGTACTTC.